The rows below give T cell receptor beta chains drawn from one sample of a study of T cell responses to AZD1222 COVID-19 vaccine. Sequenced by immunoSEQ multiplex PCR; TCRdb stores in-frame clones only, minus some. The sample shows about 110,000 clones, around 90% of them seen only once. The material sequenced was peripheral blood, taken on day 0 of MenACWY control vaccination. The receptor set was obtained from an adult in good health. The CDR3 runs from the conserved cysteine through the conserved F or W. Fields, in order: D gene, clone size, V gene, J gene, CDR3 protein, CDR3 DNA. A D gene is named only where the DNA matches it firmly. Clone size, where shown, is once, few, many, or a class for clones that have expanded.

.	.	TRBV29-1	TRBJ1-1	CSASWVNTEAFF	TGCAGCGCCAGCTGGGTGAACACTGAAGCTTTCTTT
.	.	TRBV7-9	TRBJ1-5	CASSLGWVGQPQHF	TGTGCCAGCAGCTTAGGTTGGGTCGGTCAGCCCCAGCATTTT
.	once	TRBV9	TRBJ2-1	CASSVADILGRGHNEQFF	TGTGCCAGCAGCGTAGCGGACATCCTTGGGAGGGGGCACAATGAGCAGTTCTTC
.	.	TRBV5-4	TRBJ2-3	CASSLGRPATDTQYF	TGTGCCAGCAGCTTGGGCAGACCAGCCACAGATACGCAGTATTTT
TRBD1	many	TRBV15	TRBJ1-2	CATSDNRGDNYGYTF	TGTGCCACCAGCGACAACAGGGGGGACAACTATGGCTACACCTTC
.	.	TRBV10-3	TRBJ1-1	CAISESGRAGTEAFF	TGTGCCATCAGTGAGTCCGGCAGGGCGGGCACTGAAGCTTTCTTT
.	.	TRBV9	TRBJ2-3	CASSPRLVSDTQYF	TGTGCCAGCAGCCCGCGACTAGTATCGGATACGCAGTATTTT
TRBD2	.	TRBV24-1	TRBJ2-5	CATSETSGRARWETQYF	TGTGCCACCAGTGAAACTAGCGGGAGGGCCAGGTGGGAGACCCAGTACTTC
.	.	TRBV28	TRBJ1-3	CASSPPGTLPGPIYF	TGTGCCAGCAGCCCCCCAGGGACTCTGCCAGGACCCATATATTTT
.	.	TRBV30	TRBJ1-5	CAWSVGSNQPQHF	TGTGCCTGGAGTGTTGGTAGCAATCAGCCCCAGCATTTT
TRBD1	.	TRBV4-2	TRBJ1-5	CASSRQTGGGSNQPQHF	TGTGCCAGCAGCCGCCAAACAGGGGGCGGTAGCAATCAGCCCCAGCATTTT
TRBD2	.	TRBV28	TRBJ2-5	CASYGLAGNNVKTQYF	TGTGCGTCATATGGACTAGCGGGAAACAATGTCAAGACCCAGTACTTC
TRBD1	.	TRBV4-2	TRBJ1-2	CASSLDPDRVYYGYTF	TGTGCCAGCAGCCTCGACCCGGACAGGGTTTACTATGGCTACACCTTC
.	.	TRBV2	TRBJ1-2	CASSPDGPRGYTF	TGTGCCAGCAGTCCGGACGGCCCCAGGGGCTACACCTTC
.	.	TRBV6-2/TRBV6-3	TRBJ1-6	CASSYSIAAGWVLHF	TGTGCCAGCAGTTACTCGATCGCCGCAGGGTGGGTACTCCACTTT
.	.	TRBV7-9	TRBJ2-7	CASSHEGMTNEQYF	TGTGCCAGCAGCCATGAGGGGATGACTAACGAGCAGTACTTC
.	.	TRBV2	TRBJ2-6	CASSEVRYGLSGANVLTF	TGTGCCAGCAGTGAAGTTCGCTATGGGCTTTCTGGGGCCAACGTCCTGACTTTC
.	once	TRBV28	TRBJ1-2	CATLPWGSNYGYTF	TGTGCCACCCTACCTTGGGGTTCTAACTATGGCTACACCTTC
.	.	TRBV5-1	TRBJ1-4	CASSFRPATNEKLFF	TGCGCCAGCAGCTTCAGGCCAGCAACTAATGAAAAACTGTTTTTT
.	.	TRBV7-8	TRBJ1-2	CASSLAGGSDGYTF	TGTGCCAGCAGCTTAGCCGGGGGCTCGGATGGCTACACCTTC
.	.	TRBV7-9	TRBJ2-2	CASSFGYSRGTGELFF	TGTGCCAGCAGCTTCGGTTATAGCAGGGGCACCGGGGAGCTGTTTTTT
TRBD1	.	TRBV7-2	TRBJ1-1	CASSLSTTGGDEAFF	TGTGCCAGCAGCTTATCGACGACAGGGGGCGACGAAGCTTTCTTT
.	.	TRBV2	TRBJ1-1	CASSLGGRTEAFF	TGTGCCAGCAGCCTAGGGGGTCGGACTGAAGCTTTCTTT
.	.	TRBV7-2	TRBJ1-2	CASSLGVTNYGYTF	TGTGCCAGCAGCTTAGGGGTCACTAACTATGGCTACACCTTC
.	.	TRBV24-1	TRBJ2-2	CATSVTGGNTGELFF	TGTGCCACCAGTGTAACCGGGGGCAACACCGGGGAGCTGTTTTTT
TRBD1	once	TRBV27	TRBJ2-1	CASTDRAIYNEQFF	TGTGCCAGCACCGACAGGGCCATCTACAATGAGCAGTTCTTC
.	.	TRBV29-1	TRBJ1-2	CSVGVHTF	TGCAGCGTTGGGGTCCACACCTTC